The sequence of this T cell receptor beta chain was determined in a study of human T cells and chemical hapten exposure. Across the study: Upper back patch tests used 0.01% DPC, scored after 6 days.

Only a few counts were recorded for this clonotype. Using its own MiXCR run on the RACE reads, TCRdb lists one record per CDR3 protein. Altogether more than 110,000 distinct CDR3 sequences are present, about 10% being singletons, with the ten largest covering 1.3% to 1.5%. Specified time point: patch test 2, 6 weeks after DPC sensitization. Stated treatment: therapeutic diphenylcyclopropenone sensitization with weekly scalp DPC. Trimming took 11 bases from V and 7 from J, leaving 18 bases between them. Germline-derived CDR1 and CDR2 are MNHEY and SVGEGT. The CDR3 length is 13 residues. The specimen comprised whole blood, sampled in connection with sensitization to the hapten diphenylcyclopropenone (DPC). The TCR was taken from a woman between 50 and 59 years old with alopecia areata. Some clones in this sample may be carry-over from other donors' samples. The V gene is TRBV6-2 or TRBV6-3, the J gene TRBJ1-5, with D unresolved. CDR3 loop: CAHSLGFRQPQHF. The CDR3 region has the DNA TGTGCCCACAGTCTCGGGTTTCGGCAGCCCCAGCATTTT.